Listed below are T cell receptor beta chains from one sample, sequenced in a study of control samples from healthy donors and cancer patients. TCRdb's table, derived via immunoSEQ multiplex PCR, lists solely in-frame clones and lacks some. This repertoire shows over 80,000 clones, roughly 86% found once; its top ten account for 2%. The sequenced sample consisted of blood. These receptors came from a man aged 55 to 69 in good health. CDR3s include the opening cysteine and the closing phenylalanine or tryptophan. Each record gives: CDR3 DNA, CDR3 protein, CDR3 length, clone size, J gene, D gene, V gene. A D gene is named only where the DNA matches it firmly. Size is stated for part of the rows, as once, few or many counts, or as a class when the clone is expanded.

TGTGCCAGCAGCTTGGACCGGGGTAGGGGTGAAAAACTGTTTTTT	CASSLDRGRGEKLFF	15	-	TRBJ1-4	-	TRBV5-6
TGTGCCAGTACTCCAGGCGGCTACACAGATACGCAGTATTTT	CASTPGGYTDTQYF	14	-	TRBJ2-3	-	TRBV19
TGCGCCAGCAGCTTGGGACTTGATGGGAATCAGCCCCAGCATTTT	CASSLGLDGNQPQHF	15	-	TRBJ1-5	-	TRBV5-1
TGCAGCGGGATGACAGGGGGCATGACCGGGGAGCTGTTTTTT	CSGMTGGMTGELFF	14	-	TRBJ2-2	TRBD1	TRBV29-1
TGCGCCAGCAGCTTAGGCGGGGGAGGAGCCAATGAGCAGTTCTTC	CASSLGGGGANEQFF	15	-	TRBJ2-1	TRBD2	TRBV5-1
TGTGCCAGCAGCCAAGATAGCGGGAGGGGGACCTACGAGCAGTACTTC	CASSQDSGRGTYEQYF	16	-	TRBJ2-7	TRBD2	TRBV7-9
TGTGCCAGCTCGCCCCGGACAGAGCCTAACTATGGCTACACCTTC	CASSPRTEPNYGYTF	15	-	TRBJ1-2	-	TRBV18
TGTGCCAGCAGCTTCGGGGGGAATTTTGCTAATGAAAAACTGTTTTTT	CASSFGGNFANEKLFF	16	-	TRBJ1-4	-	TRBV5-5
TGTGCCAGCAGTTTACCATCACCTAGGAACACCGGGGAGCTGTTTTTT	CASSLPSPRNTGELFF	16	-	TRBJ2-2	-	TRBV28
TGTGCCAGCAGTAGCACAGATACGCAGTATTTT	CASSSTDTQYF	11	-	TRBJ2-3	-	TRBV6-6
TGTGCCAGCAGCTTAGTACACGGGGACACCGGGGAGCTGTTTTTT	CASSLVHGDTGELFF	15	few	TRBJ2-2	-	TRBV11-2
TGTGCCAGCAGTAAAGCGGGACTGACGTACGAGCAGTACTTC	CASSKAGLTYEQYF	14	-	TRBJ2-7	TRBD2	TRBV6-1
TGTGCCAGCAGTGAAGCGCAGGGGGGGCTGCCCTACAATGAGCAGTTCTTC	CASSEAQGGLPYNEQFF	17	-	TRBJ2-1	-	TRBV6-1
TGTGCTAGTGGTCTCGGACTAGCGGGAGCTGTAGATACGCAGTATTTT	CASGLGLAGAVDTQYF	16	-	TRBJ2-3	TRBD2	TRBV12-5
TGTGCCAGCAGGGGGATACGTGAGACCCAGTACTTC	CASRGIRETQYF	12	-	TRBJ2-5	-	TRBV7-9
TGTGCCAGCAGCTTAGATAGCGGGGTAGGGACAGATACGCAGTATTTT	CASSLDSGVGTDTQYF	16	few	TRBJ2-3	TRBD2	TRBV7-8
TGTGCCAGTAGTGGGGGGAGGGCCGGTATTACAGATACGCAGTATTTT	CASSGGRAGITDTQYF	16	-	TRBJ2-3	TRBD2	TRBV19
TGTGCCTGGAGGACAGGGTGGAACACTGAAGCTTTCTTT	CAWRTGWNTEAFF	13	-	TRBJ1-1	TRBD1	TRBV30
TGTGCCAGTAGTAACCGACAGGGGGCGAGAGAAAAACTGTTTTTT	CASSNRQGAREKLFF	15	-	TRBJ1-4	TRBD1	TRBV19
TGTGCCAGCAGCCGGACAGACGATAATTCACCCCTCCACTTT	CASSRTDDNSPLHF	14	-	TRBJ1-6	-	TRBV3-1/TRBV3-2
TGTGCCAGCAGCAAGCGTAGACAGGGGGCGCAGAGATTTGGCTACACCTTC	CASSKRRQGAQRFGYTF	17	few	TRBJ1-2	-	TRBV21-1
TGTGCTAGCAGCTTAGGTCTAGCGGGGGGCACCGGGGAGCTGTTTTTT	CASSLGLAGGTGELFF	16	-	TRBJ2-2	TRBD2	TRBV7-7
TGTGCCAGCAGGGGGGGACAGGGTAATTTTTATGGCTACACCTTC	CASRGGQGNFYGYTF	15	-	TRBJ1-2	TRBD1	TRBV28
TGTGCCTGGAGTCAGGGTCCTAACTATGGCTACACCTTC	CAWSQGPNYGYTF	13	once	TRBJ1-2	-	TRBV30
TGTGCCAGCAGTATGGGACAGCTCCTTTCTAGCTTCTTT	CASSMGQLLSSFF	13	few	TRBJ1-1	TRBD1	TRBV2
TGTGCCAGCAGTTACTCCCGGGGATTCGGGACCCAGTACTTC	CASSYSRGFGTQYF	14	-	TRBJ2-5	-	TRBV6-5
TGTGCCAGCGGATCGAATAGGGGAGAGACCCAGTACTTC	CASGSNRGETQYF	13	-	TRBJ2-5	-	TRBV27
TGTGCCAGCAGCTTAGCGCTCTGGGCAGGGTCGTTGAACGAGCAGTACTTC	CASSLALWAGSLNEQYF	17	once	TRBJ2-7	-	TRBV7-8
TGTGCCTGGAGGGAACAGGGACACTACACCTTC	CAWREQGHYTF	11	-	TRBJ1-2	-	TRBV30
TGCGCCAGCAGCCAAGCCCCGAACAGGGCTTACTATGGCTACACCTTC	CASSQAPNRAYYGYTF	16	-	TRBJ1-2	-	TRBV4-1
TGTGCCAGCAGCAAGACAGCTAAGGCCCTAAATTCACCCCTCCACTTT	CASSKTAKALNSPLHF	16	-	TRBJ1-6	-	TRBV5-8
TGTGCCAGCAGCTTAAGCGACAGGTTGGCGTTTTTT	CASSLSDRLAFF	12	-	TRBJ1-4	-	TRBV7-3
TGCGCCAGCAGCCAAGGTTGGACAGGGGCCAACTATGGCTACACCTTC	CASSQGWTGANYGYTF	16	-	TRBJ1-2	TRBD1	TRBV4-1
TGTGCCAGCAGCGTAGCCGGGGGTTCCACCGGGGAGCTGTTTTTT	CASSVAGGSTGELFF	15	-	TRBJ2-2	-	TRBV9
TGTGCCAGCAGCTTATTTCCTAGCGGGGTCCGCACAGATACGCAGTATTTT	CASSLFPSGVRTDTQYF	17	-	TRBJ2-3	TRBD2	TRBV7-8
TGTGCCAGCATCTCTTCGGGGGGGAATTCACCCCTCCACTTT	CASISSGGNSPLHF	14	few	TRBJ1-6	-	TRBV28
TGTGCCAGCAGCCGTGAGTGGGGCGGGGAGCTGTTTTTT	CASSREWGGELFF	13	-	TRBJ2-2	-	TRBV3-1/TRBV3-2
TGTGCCAGCAGACCATTGAGGGACACGAAACGGCAGACTGAAGCTTTCTTT	CASRPLRDTKRQTEAFF	17	-	TRBJ1-1	-	TRBV28
TGTGCCATCAGTGAGATCGCCGGCAGAAAGAACACCGGGGAGCTGTTTTTT	CAISEIAGRKNTGELFF	17	-	TRBJ2-2	-	TRBV10-3
TGTGCCAGCTCTGCCCGGGACAGGCTTTCGGAGGGGTTTAAAAACTATGGCTACACCTTC	CASSARDRLSEGFKNYGYTF	20	-	TRBJ1-2	TRBD1	TRBV27
TGTGCCAGCAGGGACAGCTACACAGATACGCAGTATTTT	CASRDSYTDTQYF	13	-	TRBJ2-3	-	TRBV12-3/TRBV12-4
TGTGCCAGCAGCCAAGGCTCCGGCCTGGGCTACACCTTC	CASSQGSGLGYTF	13	once	TRBJ1-2	-	TRBV3-1/TRBV3-2
TGTGCCAGCACGGGGGGAGGGTCGAGGCCGTCTGAAGCTTTCTTT	CASTGGGSRPSEAFF	15	few	TRBJ1-1	-	TRBV11-2
TGTGCCACCCACAACACCGGGGAGCTGTTTTTT	CATHNTGELFF	11	-	TRBJ2-2	-	TRBV10-3
TGTGCCAGCAGCGTCAATGAAAAACTGTTTTTT	CASSVNEKLFF	11	-	TRBJ1-4	-	TRBV12-3/TRBV12-4
TGTGCCAGCAGTGGGGCGGGACAGGGAGGAGAGACCCAGTACTTC	CASSGAGQGGETQYF	15	once	TRBJ2-5	TRBD1	TRBV2
TGTGCCAGCAGCCAATCGGGGGCCACCGGGGAGCTGTTTTTT	CASSQSGATGELFF	14	-	TRBJ2-2	-	TRBV3-1/TRBV3-2
TGTGCCAGCAGCCAAGATTACCGGACGGTTGGGGAGACCCAGTACTTC	CASSQDYRTVGETQYF	16	once	TRBJ2-5	-	TRBV3-1/TRBV3-2
TGTGCCAGCAGCCTAGAACTAGTGGCTACGCAGTATTTT	CASSLELVATQYF	13	-	TRBJ2-3	-	TRBV7-2
TGTGCCAGCAGTGTCGTCCTGGGGACCGGGGAGCTGTTTTTT	CASSVVLGTGELFF	14	-	TRBJ2-2	-	TRBV2